This TCR beta chain appears in the sequencing data of a study of breast tumors, draining lymph nodes, adjacent tissues. This clonotype was seen many times. Breast cancer patients provided tissue from their axillary draining lymph nodes. TCRdb used MiXCR to reprocess the multiplex PCR reads, holding one entry per CDR3 protein. The sample gives approximately 250,000 distinct CDR3 sequences, roughly a third of which show up once; under 4.5% is in the top ten. The TCR originated in a female donor with breast cancer. Some clones in this sample may be carry-over from other donors' samples. The specimen was axillary lymph node tissue.

The CDR3 region has the DNA TGTGCCACGGGCTCTGGAAACACCATATATTTT. The encoded protein is CATGSGNTIYF. This sequence joins TRBV12-3 or TRBV12-4 and TRBJ1-3; no definite D call. Trimming took 10 bases from V and 0 from J, leaving 4 bases between them. CDR3 length: 11 residues.